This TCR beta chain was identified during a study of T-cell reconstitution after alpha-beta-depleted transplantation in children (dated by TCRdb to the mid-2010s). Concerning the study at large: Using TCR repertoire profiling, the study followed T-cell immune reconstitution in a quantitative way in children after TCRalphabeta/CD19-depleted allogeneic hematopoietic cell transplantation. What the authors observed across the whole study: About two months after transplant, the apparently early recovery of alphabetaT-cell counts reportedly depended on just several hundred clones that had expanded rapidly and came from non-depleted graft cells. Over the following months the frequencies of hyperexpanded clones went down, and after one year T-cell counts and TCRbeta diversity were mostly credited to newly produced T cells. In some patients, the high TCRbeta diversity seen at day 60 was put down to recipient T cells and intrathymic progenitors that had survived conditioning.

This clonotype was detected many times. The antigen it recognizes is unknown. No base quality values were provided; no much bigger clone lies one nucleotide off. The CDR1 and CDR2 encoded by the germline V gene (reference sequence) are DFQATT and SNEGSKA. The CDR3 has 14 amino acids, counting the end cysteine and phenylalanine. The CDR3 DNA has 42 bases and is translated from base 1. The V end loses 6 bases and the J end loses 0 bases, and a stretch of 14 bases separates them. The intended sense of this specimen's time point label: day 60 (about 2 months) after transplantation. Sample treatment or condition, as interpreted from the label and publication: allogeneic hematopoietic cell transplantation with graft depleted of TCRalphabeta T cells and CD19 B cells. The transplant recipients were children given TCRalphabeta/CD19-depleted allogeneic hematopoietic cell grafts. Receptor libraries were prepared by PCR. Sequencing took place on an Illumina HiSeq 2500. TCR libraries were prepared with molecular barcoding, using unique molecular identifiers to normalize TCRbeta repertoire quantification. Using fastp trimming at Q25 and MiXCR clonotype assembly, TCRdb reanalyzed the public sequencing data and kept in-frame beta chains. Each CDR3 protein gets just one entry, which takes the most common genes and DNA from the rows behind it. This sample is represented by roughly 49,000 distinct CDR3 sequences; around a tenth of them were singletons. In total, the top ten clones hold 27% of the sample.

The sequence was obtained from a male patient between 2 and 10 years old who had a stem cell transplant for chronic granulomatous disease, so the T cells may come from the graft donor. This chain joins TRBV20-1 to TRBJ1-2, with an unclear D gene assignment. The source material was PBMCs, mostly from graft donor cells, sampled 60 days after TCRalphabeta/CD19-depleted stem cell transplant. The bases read TGCAGTGCCCGGAAGGACGGAGCTAACTATGGCTACACCTTC. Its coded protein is CSARKDGANYGYTF.